This T cell receptor (beta chain) appears in the sequencing data of a study of shared clonotypes between healthy human individuals. About this clone: Antigen specificity is unknown.

CDR1 and CDR2 (germline): SGHRS, YFSETQ. The J segment lost 1 base and the V segment lost 4 bases, leaving 9 bases of the junction unmatched. CDR3 size: 16 residues. Overall study findings and caveats: The four-donor shared clonotypes exceeded non-shared clonotypes in generation probability, with non-shared ones scoring lower. Only a few donors were included, so the genetic and exposure-history diversity represented was limited.

Partitioning of CD4+ cells yielded a CD45RA+ naive subset and a CD45RA-negative memory subset. Clones were read by immunoSEQ multiplex PCR, and TCRdb kept only the in-frame ones, dropping some. The sample lists approximately 2.5 million clones, more than 80% occurring once. The chain joins TRBV5-1 to TRBJ2-5, with 8 bases lining up with TRBD2. Sequencing input: naive CD4+ T cells sorted from blood. As for subset: CD45RA+ positively selected. The clonotype was recovered from a man between 18 and 35 years old in good health. This CDR3 is CASSPGRAQAQETQYF. CDR3 nucleotides: TGCGCCAGCAGCCCCGGGAGGGCCCAAGCCCAAGAGACCCAGTACTTC.